This T cell receptor beta chain derives from a study of cytomegalovirus exposure and HLA in healthy donors. Study-wide results and limits: It was 160 or so TCR beta chains that were listed as cytomegalovirus-associated.

About this clone: As yet, its antigen is unknown.

The germline V and J ends were trimmed by 7 bases and 0 bases, with 4 bases remaining between them. Germline V gives CDR1 SNHLY, CDR2 FYNNEI. The CDR3 spans 13 residues. 13 Jbeta primers and 60 Vbeta primers were used for the PCR. Here immunoSEQ multiplex PCR was the method, and the copy in TCRdb shows in-frame clones only, minus some. This sample has approximately 160,000 clones, with more than 70% found just once. Sequencing was carried out using PBMCs. The V gene is TRBV2, the J gene TRBJ2-6; D unclear. The source is a male donor in good health and CMV-seronegative. The DNA of the CDR3 is TGTGCCAGCATGAGCTCTGGGGCCAACGTCCTGACTTTC. Translated: CASMSSGANVLTF. The full variable domain, rest sourced from reference TRBV2 and TRBJ2-6, is EPEVTQTPSHQVTQMGQEVILRCVPISNHLYFYWYRQILGQKVEFLVSFYNNEISEKSEIFDDQFSVERPDGSNFTLKIRSTKLEDSAMYFCASMSSGANVLTFGAGSRLTVL.